The 18 T cell receptor delta chains below all came from one sample that was sequenced in a study of fetal and pediatric gammadelta thymocytes. TCRdb ran CATT on the reads. The table lists 1,500 to 2,000 delta-chain clones, about 15% of them singletons. Sequencing used Vgamma9Vdelta2 gamma-delta T cells from the thymus. Subset specified: sorted CD3+gammadeltaTCR+Vgamma9+Vdelta2+ thymocytes. These receptors were collected from a child who underwent cardiac surgery and was recorded as healthy.

In its sample, this clone is medium-sized (0.01 to 0.1%). V and J are TRDV2 and TRDJ1; D may be TRDD3 (5 bases). V lost 1 base, J lost 0 bases, and 20 bases lay in between. CDR3 length equals 18 residues. Per the germline V gene, CDR1 is GEAIGNYY and CDR2 is EKD. This CDR3 reads CACDTLKGVIQYTDKLIF. Written as DNA, the CDR3 is TGTGCCTGTGACACTCTGAAAGGGGTGATACAGTACACCGATAAACTCATCTTT.

This clone is labeled medium-sized. The chain joins TRDV2 to TRDJ1, with 13 bases that match TRDD3. Assignment of the J gene here rests on matching the DNA to germline, because TCRdb gives none. CDR1 is GEAIGNYY and CDR2 is EKD in the germline V gene. Losses at the gene ends were 3 bases for V and 4 bases for J; bases not matched to a gene: 16. The length of the CDR3 is 19 residues. CDR3 sequence: CACDSTVLGDTRWGDKLIF. The CDR3 nucleotides are TGTGCCTGTGACTCGACTGTACTGGGGGATACGCGATGGGGCGATAAACTCATCTTT.

This clone was detected only a few times. This may be a read error, as it is one base from a much larger clone. This chain uses TRDV2 with TRDJ1; unclear D gene. TCRdb carries no J gene annotation; the J gene was assigned here by matching the DNA with germline. Per germline, CDR1 GEAIGNYY and CDR2 EKD. The CDR3 spans 15 residues. CDR3 nucleotide sequence: TGTGCCTGTGGCCGGGTGACGAAACACACCTATAAACTCATCTTT. It codes for CACGRVTKHTYKLIF.

This clone came up a few times. V gene TRDV2 combines with J gene TRDJ1; D ambiguous. TCRdb offers no J gene call, so here the DNA was matched to germline to obtain one. Trimming pared 5 bases from V and 3 bases from J, leaving 3 bases between. The CDR3 loop spans 10 amino acids. Looked up from germline, CDR1 is GEAIGNYY and CDR2 is EKD. DNA for the CDR3: TGTGCCTGTGGGTCCGATAAACTCATCTTT. Its protein product is CACGSDKLIF.

This clone was seen only a few times. V is TRDV2 and J is TRDJ1; tentative D call: TRDD3 (6 bases). TCRdb supplies no J gene; here it was assigned by aligning the nucleotide sequence to germline. Germline-derived CDR1 and CDR2 are GEAIGNYY and EKD. V was cut by 9 bases and J by 1 base, with 23 bases left in between. CDR3 length: 16 residues. The CDR3 bases are TGTGCCCGGGTTGCAGGGGGGGGAGAACTCACCGATAAACTCATCTTT. Translation gives CARVAGGGELTDKLIF.

This clone is medium-sized by share. This sequence joins TRDV2 and TRDJ1; 7 positions match TRDD3. The CDR3 covers 16 residues. The V segment lost 1 base and the J segment 1 base; nucleotides outside the gene matches: 8. CDR1 and CDR2 (germline): GEAIGNYY, EKD. The CDR3 loop is CACDTVRGMLTDKLIF. CDR3 DNA: TGTGCCTGTGACACGGTTCGGGGGATGCTCACCGATAAACTCATCTTT.

This clone is deemed large. The gene calls are TRDV2 and TRDJ1, with 12 bases aligning to TRDD3. Germline assignment: CDR1 GEAIGNYY and CDR2 EKD. V lost 5 bases to trimming and J lost 3 bases; unmatched junction nucleotides: 3. The CDR3 loop spans 14 amino acids. The CDR3 region has the DNA TGTGCCTGTGCTGGGGGATACGCATCCGATAAACTCATCTTT. Its translation is CACAGGYASDKLIF.

This sequence joins TRDV2 and TRDJ1, with D perhaps TRDD3 (6 bases). No J gene was available from TCRdb, and it was assigned here by a germline match of the DNA. The CDR3 totals 19 residues. V lost 0 bases and J 0 bases, leaving 22 bases between the germline ends. Germline V gene sequence: CDR1 GEAIGNYY, CDR2 EKD. The CDR3, as DNA: TGTGCCTGTGACACCGGGGTCCGGGGGAGGACAGGGTACACCGATAAACTCATCTTT. Residues: CACDTGVRGRTGYTDKLIF.

The rearrangement links TRDV2 to TRDJ3; 10 positions match TRDD3. Here the J gene was assigned by germline matching of the DNA, as TCRdb has none. V was pared by 3 bases and J by 2 bases, with 9 bases of the junction left unmatched. The CDR3 totals 19 residues. The germline CDR1 and CDR2 sequences are GEAIGNYY and EKD. The chain's CDR3 is CACDQHRGIRPWDTRQMFF. CDR3 DNA sequence: TGTGCCTGTGACCAGCACAGGGGGATACGCCCCTGGGACACCCGACAGATGTTTTTC.

In this sample, this clone is large (0.1 to 1%). The J gene is TRDJ1, the V gene TRDV2; 8 bases fit TRDD3. The CDR3 runs 13 residues. With V trimmed by 9 bases and J by 3 bases, 8 bases remained unmatched. The germline gives CDR1 GEAIGNYY, CDR2 EKD. The CDR3 DNA follows: TGTGCCGTAAGTACTGGGGGGTCCGATAAACTCATCTTT. It translates to CAVSTGGSDKLIF.

This clone is labeled as medium-sized. The chain is built from TRDV2 and TRDJ3, with unresolved D. The ends were cut back, 2 bases at V and 1 base at J, with 5 bases in the middle. The CDR3 loop spans 15 amino acids. CDR1 and CDR2 from the germline V gene are GEAIGNYY and EKD. The CDR3 region has the DNA TGTGCCTGTGACAGGTCATCCTGGGACACCCGACAGATGTTTTTC. The encoded protein is CACDRSSWDTRQMFF.

With respect to this clone: One base away lies a much larger clone, so this may be a sequencing read error. The chain recombines TRDV2 with TRDJ2; 9 nucleotides line up with TRDD3. The J gene is absent in TCRdb and was assigned here via DNA matching to germline. This CDR3 is 18 amino acids long. The V gene end was trimmed by 0 bases and the J gene end by 8 bases; junction bases not matched to a gene: 15. Per germline, CDR1 GEAIGNYY and CDR2 EKD. The CDR3 bases are TGTGCCTGTGACACCGGGAACACTGGGGGAGGACCGACGGCACAACTCTTCTTT. It encodes CACDTGNTGGGPTAQLFF.

This clone came up a few times. J is TRDJ3 and V is TRDV2; no clear D. Assignment of the J gene here rests on matching the DNA to germline, because TCRdb gives none. V shed 4 bases and J shed 0 bases, with 12 bases lying between them. The CDR3 extends over 17 amino acids. Per germline, CDR1 GEAIGNYY and CDR2 EKD. The CDR3 nucleotides are TGTGCCTGTGATCTACGCCCTAGCTCCTGGGACACCCGACAGATGTTTTTC. Residues: CACDLRPSSWDTRQMFF.

The chain has TRDV2 and TRDJ1, with D uncertain. The V gene lost 1 base and the J gene lost 0 bases, with 11 bases spanning the gap. Germline values: CDR1 GEAIGNYY, CDR2 EKD. There are 15 residues in the CDR3. CDR3 nucleotide sequence: TGTGCCTGTGACACGATAGGACTTAACACCGATAAACTCATCTTT. Translating gives CACDTIGLNTDKLIF.

About this clone itself: It may be a read error: a sequence one base away is much more abundant. The rearrangement uses TRDV2 and TRDJ1; 8 nucleotides match TRDD3. Germline CDR1 reads GEAIGNYY; CDR2 reads EKD. Trimming at V came to 1 base and at J to 0 bases, leaving 15 bases not matched to a gene. CDR3 length: 19 residues. The CDR3 loop is CACDTRTGGAVPYTDKLIF. DNA of the CDR3: TGTGCCTGTGACACGCGTACTGGGGGCGCTGTCCCGTACACCGATAAACTCATCTTT.

In its sample, this clone was seen once. With a much larger clone just one base away, this may be a read error. The chain carries TRDV2 and TRDJ1, with TRDD3 identical over 8 bases. Because TCRdb records no J gene, it was assigned here through a match of the DNA to germline. Looked up from germline, CDR1 is GEAIGNYY and CDR2 is EKD. The CDR3 is 16 residues long. The junction had 12 bases not matched to a gene; V was cut back by 3 bases and J by 4 bases. CDR3 coding DNA: TGTGCCTGTGACGGGATGGGGGATCTGCGGATCGATAAACTCATCTTT. Amino acids: CACDGMGDLRIDKLIF.

This clone is large (0.1 to 1%) within its sample. The chain joins TRDV2 to TRDJ1; D remains ambiguous. This CDR3 has 15 residues. Trimming cost V 0 bases and J 1 base, with 11 bases left between them. The germline V gene has CDR1 GEAIGNYY and CDR2 EKD. CDR3 sequence (DNA): TGTGCCTGTGACACCGTCCGGGGTCTCACCGATAAACTCATCTTT. Protein sequence: CACDTVRGLTDKLIF.

This clone turned up a few times. This chain connects TRDV2 to TRDJ1, with 7 positions matching TRDD3. The J gene is not listed in TCRdb, so it was assigned here from a DNA match to germline. The CDR3 runs 15 residues. CDR1 GEAIGNYY and CDR2 EKD come from the germline V gene. V lost 5 bases to trimming and J lost 2 bases; unmatched junction nucleotides: 10. CDR3 nucleotides: TGTGCCTGTGGCCGAAGGGTGGGGGAGACCGATAAACTCATCTTT. This gives the protein CACGRRVGETDKLIF.